This record covers a single TCR beta chain. This sample is drawn from a study of blood T cell repertoires in COVID-19. Across the whole study: Italy, Spain and the United States were the sources of the convalescent and acute COVID-19 samples. PBMCs, B-cell-depleted T cells, or T cells were the source of the cDNA or gDNA that made up the material.

In the original processing: Reference gene primer amplification gave estimated nucleated cell counts. The assay was immunoSEQ multiplex PCR, and TCRdb's table has in-frame clones only and misses some. D and trimming were read from the DNA, whereas the V and J calls and clone size are those reported in that table. The repertoire holds about 170,000 clones, with approximately 84% as singletons. This CDR3 spans 13 amino acids. Between the trimmed V and J ends, which lost 4 bases and 1 base, there was a span of 10 bases. CDR1 is GTSNPN and CDR2 is SVGIG in the germline V gene (reference sequence). The sequencing input was peripheral blood. The genes are TRBV30 and TRBJ1-1, with D maybe TRBD1 (5 bases). The clonotype was recovered from a human donor with acute or convalescent COVID-19. The donor label of this sample is uncertain. This CDR3 reads CAWTPGQNTEAFF. The DNA for the CDR3 is TGTGCCTGGACCCCCGGACAGAACACTGAAGCTTTCTTT.